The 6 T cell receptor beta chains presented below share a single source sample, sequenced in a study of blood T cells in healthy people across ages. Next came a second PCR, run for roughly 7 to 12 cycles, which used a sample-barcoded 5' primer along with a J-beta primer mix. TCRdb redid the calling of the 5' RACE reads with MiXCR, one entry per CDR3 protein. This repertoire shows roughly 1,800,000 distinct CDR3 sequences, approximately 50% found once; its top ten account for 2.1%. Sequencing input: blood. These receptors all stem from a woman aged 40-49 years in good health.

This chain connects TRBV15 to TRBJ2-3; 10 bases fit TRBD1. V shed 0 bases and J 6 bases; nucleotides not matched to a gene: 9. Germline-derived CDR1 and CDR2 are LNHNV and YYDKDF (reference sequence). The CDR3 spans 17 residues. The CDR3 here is CATSRDTRTGGRDTQYF. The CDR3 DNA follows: TGTGCCACCAGCAGAGATACTCGGACAGGGGGACGGGATACGCAGTATTTT.

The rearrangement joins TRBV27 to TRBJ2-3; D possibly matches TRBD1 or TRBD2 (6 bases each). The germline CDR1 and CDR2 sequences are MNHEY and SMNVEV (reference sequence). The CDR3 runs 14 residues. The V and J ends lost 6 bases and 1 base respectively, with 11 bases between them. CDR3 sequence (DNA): TGTGCCAGCAGGGAGGGGGGACGCACAGATACGCAGTATTTT. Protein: CASREGGRTDTQYF.

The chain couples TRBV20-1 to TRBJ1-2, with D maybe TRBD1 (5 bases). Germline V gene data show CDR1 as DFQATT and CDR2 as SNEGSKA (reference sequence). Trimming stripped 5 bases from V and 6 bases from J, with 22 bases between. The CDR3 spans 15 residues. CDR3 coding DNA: TGCAGTGCTGGAGCGATGTTGAGGGGAGGGAATGGCTACACCTTC. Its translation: CSAGAMLRGGNGYTF.

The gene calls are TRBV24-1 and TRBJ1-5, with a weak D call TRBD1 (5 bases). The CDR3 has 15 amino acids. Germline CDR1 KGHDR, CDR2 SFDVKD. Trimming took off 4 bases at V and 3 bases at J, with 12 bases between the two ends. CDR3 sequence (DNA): TGTGCCACCAGTGACGCGACAGTACCCAATCAGCCCCAGCATTTT. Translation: CATSDATVPNQPQHF.

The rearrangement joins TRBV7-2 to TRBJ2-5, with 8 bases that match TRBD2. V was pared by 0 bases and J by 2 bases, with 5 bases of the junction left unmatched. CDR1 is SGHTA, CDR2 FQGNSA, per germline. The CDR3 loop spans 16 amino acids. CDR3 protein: CASSLAKAGGQETQYF. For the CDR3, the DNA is TGTGCCAGCAGCTTAGCGAAGGCGGGGGGACAAGAGACCCAGTACTTC.

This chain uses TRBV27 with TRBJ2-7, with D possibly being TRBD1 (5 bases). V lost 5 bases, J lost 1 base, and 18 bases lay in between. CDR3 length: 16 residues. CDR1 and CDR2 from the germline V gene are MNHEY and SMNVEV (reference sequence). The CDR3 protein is CASSPMDIGNSYEQYF. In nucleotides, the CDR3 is TGTGCCAGCAGTCCGATGGACATTGGGAATTCCTACGAGCAGTACTTC.